The entry that follows covers one T cell receptor (beta chain) sequence. In its sample, this clonotype was seen many times. Its recognized antigen is unknown. Per-base qualities were not stored, and no clone one base away is much larger. A patient counted as having stable Graves' hyperthyroidism if no progression to ophthalmopathy occurred over 18 months of follow-up. Hyperthyroidism patients were newly diagnosed, had a disease duration of under 2 months, and were aged 18 to 65 years. Exclusion was applied to patients with uncontrolled infections, other autoimmune diseases, pregnancy or lactation. Clinical symptoms, serum thyroxine and TRAb, thyroid ultrasound, and orbital computed tomography formed the basis for the diagnoses. PBMCs were separated from around 9.1 ml of fresh peripheral blood using Ficoll-Paque density gradient centrifugation. Total RNA was extracted using Trizol reagent, and RNA quality was assessed on an Agilent 2100 Bioanalyzer.

The TCR beta CDR3 regions were amplified from the RNA transcripts. The TCR CDR3 was subjected to a first round of RT-PCR using the HTBI primer set and the Qiagen OneStep RT-PCR kit. A second multiplex PCR round built the libraries, followed by size selection and purification. Libraries were sequenced paired-end with 100 bp reads on an Illumina HiSeq2000. The original pipeline was this. SOAPnuke was used to process the raw data, removing reads that contained adapters or uncalled bases, had a mean Phred below 15, or lacked an exact match to the constant primer or identifier. COPE v1.2.5 was used to merge the high-quality paired reads, and each unique nucleotide sequence was defined as a clonotype. MiTCR v1.1 was used to align clonotypes to the IMGT TRBV, TRBD and TRBJ reference segments. The analysis included only V-J combinations with a frequency above 0.0001, which together covered roughly 99% of the repertoires. The TCS score was defined as F50 (clonal expansion) divided by E x V (chaos), with BLOSUM62-based TCRdist calculated between CDR3 peptides within each V-J. Welch's t-statistics and random forest reduced around 510 V-J features to around 14, which were used in a naive Bayes classifier (R e1071). The public reads were quality trimmed at Q25 with fastp and then assembled into clones with MiXCR by TCRdb, keeping productive beta chains. Each entry merges the rows of one CDR3 protein and shows their most common DNA and genes. TCRdb, rather than the study authors, made the V and J calls. For this sample there are a few hundred thousand distinct CDR3 sequences; around 15% appear just once. 11% to 15% of the sample belongs to the ten largest clones.

Inclusive of the bounding cysteine and phenylalanine, the CDR3 is 15 residues long. The DNA shown is the 45-base CDR3, in frame from base 1. The V and J ends are trimmed by 10 bases and 1 base, leaving 19 bases between them. These data belong to a study of T cells in Graves' hyperthyroidism and ophthalmopathy (dated by TCRdb to between 2018 and 2021). With respect to the entire study: Peripheral blood samples were taken at initial diagnosis, before any treatment was given. To identify distinguishing TCR V-J signatures, a discovery cohort of around 100 patients was used, comprising 43 with Graves' ophthalmopathy and under 60 with stable Graves' hyperthyroidism. Prospective prediction of ophthalmopathy was tested in an independent validation cohort of 18 to 20 hyperthyroidism patients and some 17 patients who later progressed to ophthalmopathy. The roughly 91 discovery patients were randomly divided into training and test sets at a 7:3 ratio. The study also compared thyroid tissue and blood T-cell repertoires from 5 to 7 Graves' hyperthyroidism patients. Following sampling, methimazole starting at 30 mg daily was given to hyperthyroidism patients, and high-dose intravenous methylprednisolone was given to ophthalmopathy patients. The paper describes TCR Vbeta CDR3 sequencing of 135 peripheral blood samples, made up of around 41 ophthalmopathy patients, roughly 80 hyperthyroidism patients and roughly 17 progressor patients.

The investigation overall reported the following: In validation, the model predicted progression to ophthalmopathy a median of 6.5 months before onset, with roughly 70% sensitivity and about 72% specificity. Ophthalmopathy was separated from stable hyperthyroidism by a 13 V-J signature model, with over 85% sensitivity and about 81% specificity obtained in cross-validation and 80%/75% obtained in testing. Blood samples also contained most of the expanded thyroid clonotypes (frequency above 0.001), which suggests that blood repertoires may reflect thyroid immune responses. Sample size was not statistically predetermined, and blinding of investigators to group allocation was not performed.

The origin of this receptor is a woman aged 40 to 49 with Graves' hyperthyroidism. Sample: blood. The chain uses TRBV12-3 or TRBV12-4 and TRBJ2-5; no D gene is confidently identified. The base sequence is TGTGCCACCTTAATCTCGACGGCGGCCCAAGAGACCCAGTACTTC. It specifies CATLISTAAQETQYF.